A single sample gave rise to the 21 T cell receptor beta chains below, sequenced in a study of T cell changes during pregnancy in multiple sclerosis. Repertoires were generated with immunoSEQ multiplex PCR, while TCRdb's copy carries only in-frame clones and drops some. The sample has more than 35,000 clones; 88% are singletons. This specimen consisted of CD8+ T cells from peripheral blood mononuclear cells, obtained after pregnancy. These TCRs come from a female donor in good health, enrolled as a control in a pregnancy study.

This clone has a single count. This chain joins TRBV4-1 and TRBJ2-1; 11 nucleotides align to TRBD2. Per germline, CDR1 MGHRA and CDR2 YSYEKL. With V trimmed by 4 bases and J by 5 bases, 16 bases remained unmatched. This CDR3 comprises 19 residues. CDR3 sequence reads: CASSLFHALTSGTHNEQFF. The DNA of the CDR3 is TGCGCCAGCAGCCTCTTCCATGCCTTGACTAGCGGGACCCACAATGAGCAGTTCTTC.

The chain combines TRBV29-1 with TRBJ1-2, with 8 bases lining up with TRBD1. Trimming cost V 7 bases and J 4 bases; bases outside gene matches: 8. The germline V gene encodes CDR1 SQVTM and CDR2 ANQGSEA. The CDR3 has 13 amino acids. The CDR3 loop reads CSALTGEGYGYTF. The CDR3 nucleotides are TGCAGCGCTCTGACAGGGGAAGGCTATGGCTACACCTTC.

The chain links TRBV4-1 to TRBJ2-1, with TRBD1 matching 11 bases. V lost 4 bases and J lost 5; bases outside the gene matches: 7. This CDR3 spans 16 amino acids. Germline V gene data show CDR1 as MGHRA and CDR2 as YSYEKL. The CDR3 sequence is CASSLIAGQGDNEQFF. The CDR3 bases are TGCGCCAGCAGCCTTATCGCGGGACAGGGGGACAATGAGCAGTTCTTC.

This clone was detected only once. This chain connects TRBV14 to TRBJ2-3, with D maybe TRBD2 (5 bases). Trimming cost V 4 bases and J 13 bases, with 15 bases left between them. This CDR3 comprises 12 residues. Germline V gives CDR1 SGHDN, CDR2 FVKESK. For the CDR3, the DNA is TGTGCCAGCAGCCCCGGCGGGCTCCGGGAGTATTTT. This gives the protein CASSPGGLREYF.

The chain carries TRBV9 and TRBJ1-3; no definite D call. This CDR3 spans 13 amino acids. Deletions cut 0 bases from V and 4 bases from J, with 5 bases between. Per germline, CDR1 SGDLS and CDR2 YYNGEE. CDR3 nucleotide sequence: TGTGCCAGCAGCGTAGGAGGAGGAAACACCATATATTTT. Its translation: CASSVGGGNTIYF.

This chain links TRBV15 with TRBJ1-5, with D possibly matching TRBD1 (5 bases). V lost 0 bases and J lost 0, with 12 bases in between. This CDR3 contains 17 residues. CDR1 and CDR2 (germline): LNHNV, YYDKDF (reference sequence). CDR3 sequence (DNA): TGTGCCACCAGCAGAGATAGGCAGACAGTTAGCAATCAGCCCCAGCATTTT. Translated, it gives CATSRDRQTVSNQPQHF.

Points on this clone: An end of the junction differs from the germline gene, which may be a read error. The V and J genes are TRBV6-5 and TRBJ2-7; TRBD1 agrees at 7 bases. Germline CDR1 is MNHEY and CDR2 is SVGAGI. The length of the CDR3 is 10 residues. The CDR3 loop is CASSFRDRIF. CDR3 DNA: TGTGCCAGCTCCTTCCGGGACAGAATCTTC.

The chain uses TRBV7-6 and TRBJ2-7, with 7 bases identical to TRBD1. Germline CDR1 and CDR2: SGHVS and FNYEAQ. The ends lost 1 base at V and 2 bases at J; junction bases unmatched: 8. The CDR3 contains 16 residues. This CDR3 is CASSLGMTGSAYEQYF. The CDR3 region has the DNA TGTGCCAGCAGCTTAGGGATGACAGGGTCGGCCTACGAGCAGTACTTC.

V and J are TRBV7-9 and TRBJ1-6; TRBD1 matches at 7 bases. CDR3 size: 13 residues. Germline V gene data show CDR1 as SEHNR and CDR2 as FQNEAQ (reference sequence). Trimming cost V 10 bases and J 7 bases; bases outside gene matches: 7. The CDR3 DNA follows: TGTGCCACTGACAGGGAGTCGAATTCACCCCTCCACTTT. This codes for CATDRESNSPLHF.

The gene calls are TRBV4-2 and TRBJ2-3; 7 bases align to TRBD1. The germline gives CDR1 LGHNA, CDR2 YNFKEQ. This CDR3 spans 17 amino acids. After removal of 0 bases from V and 2 bases from J, the junction contained 8 bases not matched to a gene. CDR3 DNA: TGTGCCAGCAGCCAAGATGAAGGGGGCTCTGCCACAGATACGCAGTATTTT. Residues: CASSQDEGGSATDTQYF.

This clone showed up just a few times. The chain has TRBV5-6 and TRBJ2-1, with TRBD2 matching 14 bases. CDR1 SGHDT and CDR2 YYEEEE come from the germline V gene. After removal of 4 bases from V and 7 bases from J, the junction contained 7 bases not matched to a gene. This CDR3 comprises 16 residues. CDR3 residues: CASSHGTSGGGNEQFF. The CDR3 DNA sequence: TGTGCCAGCAGCCACGGGACTAGCGGGGGAGGAAATGAGCAGTTCTTC.

This clone was found once. J is TRBJ2-5 and V is TRBV27; D might be TRBD1 (6 bases). Trimming took 3 bases from V and 5 from J, leaving 13 bases between them. CDR3 length: 14 amino acids. Germline CDR1 and CDR2: MNHEY and SMNVEV (reference sequence). CDR3 residues: CASSFQGPRETQYF. CDR3 bases: TGTGCCAGCAGTTTCCAGGGGCCTAGGGAGACCCAGTACTTC.

This clone has a single count. The chain is built from TRBV4-3 and TRBJ1-2; no firm D call. V lost 0 bases and J lost 4, with 12 bases in between. There are 15 residues in the CDR3. In germline, CDR1 is LGHNA, CDR2 YSLEER. CDR3 loop: CASSQDSRRLYGYTF. CDR3 sequence (DNA): TGCGCCAGCAGCCAAGACAGCAGGCGCCTCTATGGCTACACCTTC.

V usage is TRBV11-2 and J usage is TRBJ1-1; the match to TRBD1 covers 8 bases. The CDR3 covers 15 residues. The V gene end was trimmed by 1 base and the J gene end by 4 bases; junction bases not matched to a gene: 5. The germline CDR1 and CDR2 sequences are SGHAT and FQNNGV. Here the CDR3 reads CASSLAGGGGTEAFF. The CDR3 DNA reads TGTGCCAGCAGCTTAGCAGGGGGCGGGGGCACTGAAGCTTTCTTT. The full variable domain, its missing parts supplied by reference TRBV11-2 and TRBJ1-1, is EAGVAQSPRYKIIEKRQSVAFWCNPISGHATLYWYQQILGQGPKLLIQFQNNGVVDDSQLPKDRFSAERLKGVDSTLKIQPAKLEDSAVYLCASSLAGGGGTEAFFGQGTRLTVV.

The chain carries TRBV19 and TRBJ1-5, with D maybe TRBD1 (6 bases). Trimming removed 3 bases at V and 0 bases at J, with 9 bases between. Germline CDR1 LNHDA, CDR2 SQIVND (reference sequence). The CDR3 totals 15 residues. Here the CDR3 DNA reads TGTGCCAGTAGTATCAGGGGAGTTAGCAATCAGCCCCAGCATTTT. It yields the protein CASSIRGVSNQPQHF.

Regarding this clone: Other DNA sequences in this sample translate to the same CDR3. The rearrangement joins TRBV9 to TRBJ1-5, with 7 bases that match TRBD1. The CDR3 extends over 14 amino acids. The germline CDR1 and CDR2 sequences are SGDLS and YYNGEE. Trimming at V came to 3 bases and at J to 0 bases, leaving 0 bases not matched to a gene. The CDR3 sequence: CASSAGGSNQPQHF. The CDR3 DNA follows: TGTGCCAGCAGCGCAGGGGGTAGCAATCAGCCCCAGCATTTT.

V is TRBV7-9 and J is TRBJ1-1, with 12 bases matching TRBD1. The CDR3 sequence is 15 residues long. With V trimmed by 4 bases and J by 7 bases, 7 bases remained unmatched. Germline V gene lookup returns CDR1 SEHNR and CDR2 FQNEAQ (reference sequence). The CDR3 sequence is CASSSTGTGGVEAFF. The CDR3 bases are TGTGCCAGCAGCTCGACCGGGACAGGGGGCGTTGAAGCTTTCTTT.

This chain links TRBV6-6 with TRBJ2-3; TRBD2 matches at 11 bases. The V and J ends lost 0 bases and 2 bases, in that order; junction bases with no gene match: 1. Per germline, CDR1 MNHNY and CDR2 SVGAGI (reference sequence). This CDR3 spans 16 amino acids. The CDR3, as DNA: TGTGCCAGCAGTTACTCGACTAGCGGGGACACAGATACGCAGTATTTT. It specifies CASSYSTSGDTDTQYF.

V is TRBV7-3 and J is TRBJ2-1, with 7 positions matching TRBD2. Germline V gives CDR1 SGHTA, CDR2 FQGTGA. The CDR3 contains 13 residues. V was clipped by 4 bases and J by 8 bases; unmatched bases: 5. CDR3 loop: CASSSGLTDEQFF. The CDR3 coding sequence is TGTGCCAGCAGCTCGGGACTAACCGATGAGCAGTTCTTC. Full variable domain (remainder filled in from reference TRBV7-3 and TRBJ2-1): GAGVSQTPSNKVTEKGKYVELRCDPISGHTALYWYRQSLGQGPEFLIYFQGTGAADDSGLPNDRFFAVRPEGSVSTLKIQRTERGDSAVYLCASSSGLTDEQFFGPGTRLTVL.

The rearrangement links TRBV7-9 to TRBJ1-6; D remains unclear. With 3 bases removed from V and 6 bases from J, the gap between germline ends came to 9 bases. The germline V gene encodes CDR1 SEHNR and CDR2 FQNEAQ (reference sequence). The CDR3 has 14 amino acids. Written as DNA, the CDR3 is TGTGCCAGCAGCTTTGCAGGAGGTAATTCACCCCTCCACTTT. Translating gives CASSFAGGNSPLHF.

This clone was recorded a few times. V and J are TRBV19 and TRBJ2-4; the D gene is possibly TRBD2 (6 bases). Germline V gives CDR1 LNHDA, CDR2 SQIVND (reference sequence). This CDR3 comprises 13 residues. Trimming cost V 3 bases and J 10 bases, with 13 bases left between them. Written as DNA, the CDR3 is TGTGCCAGTAGTATCCTTCCGGGAGATATTCAGTACTTC. Protein: CASSILPGDIQYF.